This TCR beta chain was observed in a study of response to subunit inactivated influenza vaccine. This CDR3 spans 16 amino acids. From germline, CDR1 is LNHDA and CDR2 SQIVND (reference sequence). V was cut by 1 base and J by 0 bases, with 12 bases left in between. About this clonotype: Its target is unknown.

General study results and limits: The authors proposed limited new T cell recruitment per seasonal influenza vaccination.

One entry per CDR3 protein results from TCRdb running MiXCR on the RT-PCR reads. The sample carries 700,000 to 900,000 distinct CDR3 sequences, 21% recorded once. This material consisted of PBMCs from blood, taken 5 days after vaccination. This receptor was obtained from a middle-aged man who received an inactivated influenza vaccine. The rearrangement links TRBV19 to TRBJ1-1; no clear D gene. DNA of the CDR3: TGTGCCAGTAGTATAGCCGTCGTGGGCATGAACACTGAAGCTTTCTTT. Its protein product is CASSIAVVGMNTEAFF.